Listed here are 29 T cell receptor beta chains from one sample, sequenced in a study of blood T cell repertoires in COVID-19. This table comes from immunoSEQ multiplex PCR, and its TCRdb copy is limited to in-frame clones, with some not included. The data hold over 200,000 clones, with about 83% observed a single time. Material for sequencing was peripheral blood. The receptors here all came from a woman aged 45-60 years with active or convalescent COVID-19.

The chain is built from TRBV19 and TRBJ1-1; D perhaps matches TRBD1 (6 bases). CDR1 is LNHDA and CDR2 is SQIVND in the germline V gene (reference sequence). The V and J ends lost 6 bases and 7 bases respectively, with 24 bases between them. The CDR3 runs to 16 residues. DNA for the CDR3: TGTGCCAGTAGACAATTCAGGGACCGCCTAGGGGGTGAAGCTTTCTTT. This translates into CASRQFRDRLGGEAFF.

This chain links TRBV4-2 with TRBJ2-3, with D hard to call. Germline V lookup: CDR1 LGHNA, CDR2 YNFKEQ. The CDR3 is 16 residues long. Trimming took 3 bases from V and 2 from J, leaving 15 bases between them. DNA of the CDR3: TGTGCCAGCAGCCAGGGTAGGAGAGGCCTCACAGATACGCAGTATTTT. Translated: CASSQGRRGLTDTQYF.

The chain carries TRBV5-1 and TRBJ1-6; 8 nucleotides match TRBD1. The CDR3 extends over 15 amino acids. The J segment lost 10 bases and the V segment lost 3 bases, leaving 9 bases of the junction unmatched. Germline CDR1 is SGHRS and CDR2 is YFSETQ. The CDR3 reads CASSSRDRSRSPLHF. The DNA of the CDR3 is TGCGCCAGCAGCTCCCGGGACAGGTCCAGATCACCCCTCCACTTT.

The CDR3 reads CASSYYGLAGGNEQFF. The CDR3 bases are TGTGCCAGCAGTTACTACGGACTAGCGGGAGGAAATGAGCAGTTCTTC. The chain is built from TRBV6-5 and TRBJ2-1, with TRBD2 matching over 14 bases. Trimming removed 1 base from V and 7 bases from J; junction bases left unmatched: 3. Per germline, CDR1 MNHEY and CDR2 SVGAGI. The length of the CDR3 is 16 residues.

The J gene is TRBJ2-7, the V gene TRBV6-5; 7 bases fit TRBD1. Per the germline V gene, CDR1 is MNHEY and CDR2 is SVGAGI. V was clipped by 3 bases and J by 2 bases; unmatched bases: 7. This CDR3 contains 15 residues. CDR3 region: CASSYQGRGTYEQYF. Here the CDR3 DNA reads TGTGCCAGCAGTTATCAGGGCAGGGGGACCTACGAGCAGTACTTC.

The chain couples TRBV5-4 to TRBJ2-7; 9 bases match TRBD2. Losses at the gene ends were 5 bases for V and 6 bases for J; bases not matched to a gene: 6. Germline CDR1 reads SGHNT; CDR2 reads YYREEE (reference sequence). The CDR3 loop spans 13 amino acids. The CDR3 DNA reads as TGTGCCAGCAGTGTGGGACTAGCCTCCGAGCAGTACTTC. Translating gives CASSVGLASEQYF.

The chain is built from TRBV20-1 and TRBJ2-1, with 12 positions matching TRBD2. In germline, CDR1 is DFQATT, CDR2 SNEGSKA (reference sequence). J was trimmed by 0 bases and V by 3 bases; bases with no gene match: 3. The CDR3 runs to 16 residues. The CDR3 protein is CSASSSGRASYNEQFF. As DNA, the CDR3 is TGCAGTGCTAGTTCTAGCGGGAGGGCCTCCTACAATGAGCAGTTCTTC.

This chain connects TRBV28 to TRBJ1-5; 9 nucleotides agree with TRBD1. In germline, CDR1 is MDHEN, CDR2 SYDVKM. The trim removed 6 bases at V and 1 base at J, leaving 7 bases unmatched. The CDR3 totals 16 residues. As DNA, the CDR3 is TGTGCCAGCAGCATACTGGACAGGGGAAGCAATCAGCCCCAGCATTTT. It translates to CASSILDRGSNQPQHF.

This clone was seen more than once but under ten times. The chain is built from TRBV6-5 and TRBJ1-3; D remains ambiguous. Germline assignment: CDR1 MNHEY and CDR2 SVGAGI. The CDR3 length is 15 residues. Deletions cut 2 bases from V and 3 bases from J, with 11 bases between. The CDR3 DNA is TGTGCCAGCAGTTACCGTCCGGGGTTTGGAAACACCATATATTTT. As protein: CASSYRPGFGNTIYF.

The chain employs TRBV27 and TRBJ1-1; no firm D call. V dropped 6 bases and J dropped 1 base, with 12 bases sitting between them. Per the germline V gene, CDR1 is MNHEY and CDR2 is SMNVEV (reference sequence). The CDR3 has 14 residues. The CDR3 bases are TGTGCCAGCAGATTACAAGCGCAGAACACTGAAGCTTTCTTT. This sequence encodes CASRLQAQNTEAFF.

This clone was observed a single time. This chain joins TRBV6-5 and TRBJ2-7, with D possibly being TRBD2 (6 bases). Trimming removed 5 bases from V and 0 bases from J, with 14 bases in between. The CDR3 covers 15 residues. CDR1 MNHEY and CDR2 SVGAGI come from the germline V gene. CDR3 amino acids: CASSQRVGGSYEQYF. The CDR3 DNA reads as TGTGCCAGCAGTCAGCGGGTCGGGGGCTCCTACGAGCAGTACTTC.

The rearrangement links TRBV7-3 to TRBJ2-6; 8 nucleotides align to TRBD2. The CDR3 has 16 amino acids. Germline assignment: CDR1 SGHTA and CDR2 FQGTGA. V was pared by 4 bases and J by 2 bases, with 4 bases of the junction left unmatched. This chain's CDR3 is CASSSGGGPGANVLTF. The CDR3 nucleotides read TGTGCCAGCAGCTCAGGCGGGGGGCCTGGGGCCAACGTCCTGACTTTC. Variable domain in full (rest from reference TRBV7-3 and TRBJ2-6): GAGVSQTPSNKVTEKGKYVELRCDPISGHTALYWYRQSLGQGPEFLIYFQGTGAADDSGLPNDRFFAVRPEGSVSTLKIQRTERGDSAVYLCASSSGGGPGANVLTFGAGSRLTVL.

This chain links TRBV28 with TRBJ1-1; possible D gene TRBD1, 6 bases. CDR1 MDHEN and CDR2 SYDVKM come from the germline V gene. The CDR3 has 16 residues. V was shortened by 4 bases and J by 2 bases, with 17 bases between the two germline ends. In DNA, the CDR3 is TGTGCCAGCAGTTCCCCACACAGGGCCCTTAACACTGAAGCTTTCTTT. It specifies CASSSPHRALNTEAFF. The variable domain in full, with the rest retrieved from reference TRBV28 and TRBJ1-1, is DVKVTQSSRYLVKRTGEKVFLECVQDMDHENMFWYRQDPGLGLRLIYFSYDVKMKEKGDIPEGYSVSREKKERFSLILESASTNQTSMYLCASSSPHRALNTEAFFGQGTRLTVV.

CDR3 residues: CASSEWHSNQPQHF. The CDR3 DNA reads as TGTGCCAGCAGTGAATGGCATAGCAATCAGCCCCAGCATTTT. The chain is built from TRBV6-1 and TRBJ1-5; unclear D gene. V was shortened by 2 bases and J by 0 bases, with 5 bases between the two germline ends. Germline loops: CDR1 MNHNS, CDR2 SASEGT. The length of the CDR3 is 14 residues.

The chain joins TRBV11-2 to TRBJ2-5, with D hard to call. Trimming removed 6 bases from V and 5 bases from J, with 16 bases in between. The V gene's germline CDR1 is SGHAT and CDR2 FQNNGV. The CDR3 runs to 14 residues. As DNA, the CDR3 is TGTGCCAGCAGTTTTCTTGAGTGGTCGGAGACCCAGTACTTC. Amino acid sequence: CASSFLEWSETQYF.

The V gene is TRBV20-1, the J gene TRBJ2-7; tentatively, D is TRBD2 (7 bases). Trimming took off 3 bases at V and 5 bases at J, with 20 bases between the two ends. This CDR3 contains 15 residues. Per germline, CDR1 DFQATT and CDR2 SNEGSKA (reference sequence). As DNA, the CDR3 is TGCAGTGCTAGTACGAGGGCGGGGGCTCTGAACGAGCAGTACTTC. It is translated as CSASTRAGALNEQYF.

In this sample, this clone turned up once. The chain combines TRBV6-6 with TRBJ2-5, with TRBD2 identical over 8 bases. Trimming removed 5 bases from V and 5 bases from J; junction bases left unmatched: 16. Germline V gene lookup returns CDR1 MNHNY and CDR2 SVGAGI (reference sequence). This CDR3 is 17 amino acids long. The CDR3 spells CASSPGTRRFGEETQYF. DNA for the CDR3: TGTGCCAGCAGTCCCGGGACTAGGAGATTCGGTGAGGAGACCCAGTACTTC.

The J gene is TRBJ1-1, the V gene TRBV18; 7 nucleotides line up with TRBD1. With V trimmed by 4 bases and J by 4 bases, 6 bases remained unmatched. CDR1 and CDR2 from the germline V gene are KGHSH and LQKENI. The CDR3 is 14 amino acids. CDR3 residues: CASSHGQAGTEAFF. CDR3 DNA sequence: TGTGCCAGCTCACACGGACAGGCGGGCACTGAAGCTTTCTTT.

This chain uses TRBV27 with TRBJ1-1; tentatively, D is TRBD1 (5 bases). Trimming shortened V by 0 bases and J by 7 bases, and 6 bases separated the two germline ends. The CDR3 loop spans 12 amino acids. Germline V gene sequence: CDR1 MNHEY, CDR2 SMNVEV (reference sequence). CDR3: CASSLSGGEAFF. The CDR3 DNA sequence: TGTGCCAGCAGTTTATCGGGGGGTGAAGCTTTCTTT.

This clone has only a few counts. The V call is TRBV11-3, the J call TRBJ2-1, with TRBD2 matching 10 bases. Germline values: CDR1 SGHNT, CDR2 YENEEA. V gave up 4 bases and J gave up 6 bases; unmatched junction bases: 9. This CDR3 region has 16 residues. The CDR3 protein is CASSSLTTSGSNEQFF. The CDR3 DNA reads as TGTGCCAGCAGCTCATTGACGACTAGCGGGTCCAATGAGCAGTTCTTC.

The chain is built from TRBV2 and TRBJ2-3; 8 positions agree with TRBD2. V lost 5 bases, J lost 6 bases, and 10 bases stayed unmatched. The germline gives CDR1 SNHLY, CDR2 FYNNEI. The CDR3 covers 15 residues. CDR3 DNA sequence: TGTGCCAGCAGTCTAAGAGAGCGGGGGTGGGATACGCAGTATTTT. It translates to CASSLRERGWDTQYF.

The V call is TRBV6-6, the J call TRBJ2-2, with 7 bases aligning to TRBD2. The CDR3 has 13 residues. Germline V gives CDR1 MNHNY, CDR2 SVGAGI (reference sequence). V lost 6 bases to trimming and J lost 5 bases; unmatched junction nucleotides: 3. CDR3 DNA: TGTGCCAGCAGCCGGGGGGAAACCGGGGAGCTGTTTTTT. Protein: CASSRGETGELFF.

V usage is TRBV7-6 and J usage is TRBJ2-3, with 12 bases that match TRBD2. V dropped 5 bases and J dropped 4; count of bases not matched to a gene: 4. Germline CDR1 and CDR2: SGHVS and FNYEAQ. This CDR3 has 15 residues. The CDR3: CASSPSGGGSDTQYF. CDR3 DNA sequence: TGTGCCAGCAGCCCTAGCGGGGGGGGTTCAGATACGCAGTATTTT.

CDR3: CASRLSRGSVSDTQYF. Here the CDR3 DNA reads TGTGCCAGCAGACTTTCGAGAGGGAGCGTTTCAGATACGCAGTATTTT. V gene TRBV27 combines with J gene TRBJ2-3; possible D gene TRBD2, 5 bases. Germline assignment: CDR1 MNHEY and CDR2 SMNVEV (reference sequence). V was cut by 6 bases and J by 4 bases, with 20 bases left in between. The CDR3 is 16 amino acids.

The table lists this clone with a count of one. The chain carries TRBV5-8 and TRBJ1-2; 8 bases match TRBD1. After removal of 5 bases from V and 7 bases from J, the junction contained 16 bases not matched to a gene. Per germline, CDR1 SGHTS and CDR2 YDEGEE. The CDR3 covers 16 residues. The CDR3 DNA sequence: TGTGCCAGCAGATTTAAAACCTGGACAGGGACTTTTGGCTACACCTTC. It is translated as CASRFKTWTGTFGYTF.

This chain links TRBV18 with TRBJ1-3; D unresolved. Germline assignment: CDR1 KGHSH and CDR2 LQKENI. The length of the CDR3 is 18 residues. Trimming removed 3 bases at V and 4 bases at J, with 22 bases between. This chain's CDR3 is CASSPFPGSSFRGNTIYF. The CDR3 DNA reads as TGTGCCAGCTCACCTTTCCCCGGGAGCAGCTTCAGAGGAAACACCATATATTTT.

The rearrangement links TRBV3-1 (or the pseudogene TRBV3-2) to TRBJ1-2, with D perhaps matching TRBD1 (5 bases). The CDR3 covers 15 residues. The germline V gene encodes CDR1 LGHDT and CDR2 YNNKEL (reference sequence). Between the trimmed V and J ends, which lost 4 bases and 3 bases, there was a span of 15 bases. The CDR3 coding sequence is TGTGCCAGCAGCCGCGCAGCGGGGGGAGACTATGGCTACACCTTC. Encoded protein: CASSRAAGGDYGYTF.

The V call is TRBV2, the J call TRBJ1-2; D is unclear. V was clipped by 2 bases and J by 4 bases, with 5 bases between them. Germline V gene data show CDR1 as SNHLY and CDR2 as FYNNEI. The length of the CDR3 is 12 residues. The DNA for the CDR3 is TGTGCCAGCAGTGAACAACTCTATGGCTACACCTTC. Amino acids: CASSEQLYGYTF.

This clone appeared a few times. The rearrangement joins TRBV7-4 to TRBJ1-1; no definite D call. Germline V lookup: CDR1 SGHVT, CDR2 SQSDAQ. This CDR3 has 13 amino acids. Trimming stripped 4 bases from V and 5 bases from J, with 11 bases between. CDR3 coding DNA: TGTGCCAGCAGCTACCGCGGAGGTACTGAAGCTTTCTTT. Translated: CASSYRGGTEAFF.